The 19 T cell receptor beta chains listed next were all sequenced from one sample in a study of T cell repertoires in cytomegalovirus infection. TCRdb reprocessed the reads with MiXCR, giving one entry per CDR3 protein. Found here are about 680,000 distinct CDR3 sequences, roughly a quarter of them singletons; the top ten hold 8%. Sequenced material: CD8+ T cells from PBMCs. The receptor source for this set is a human donor in good health (CMV status not recorded). Some clones in this sample may be carry-over from other donors' samples.

This clonotype showed up just a few times. J is TRBJ1-2 and V is TRBV14, with D possibly TRBD1 on 6 matching bases. The V end was cut by 0 bases, the J end by 8 bases, with 16 bases between. The CDR3 extends over 15 amino acids. CDR1 and CDR2 (germline): SGHDN, FVKESK. CDR3 in amino acids: CASSQEPRGVWGYTF. The CDR3 nucleotides read TGTGCCAGCAGCCAAGAACCCAGGGGAGTTTGGGGCTACACCTTC. The whole variable domain, remainder taken from reference TRBV14 and TRBJ1-2, is EAGVTQFPSHSVIEKGQTVTLRCDPISGHDNLYWYRRVMGKEIKFLLHFVKESKQDESGMPNNRFLAERTGGTYSTLKVQPAELEDSGVYFCASSQEPRGVWGYTFGSGTRLTVV.

This clonotype was counted a few times. The chain is built from TRBV20-1 and TRBJ1-6; D is undetermined. CDR1 is DFQATT and CDR2 is SNEGSKA in the germline V gene (reference sequence). The CDR3 loop spans 15 amino acids. The V gene lost 0 bases and the J gene lost 1 base, with 7 bases spanning the gap. CDR3 in DNA: TGCAGTGCTAGAGATCCCGGGTCCTATAATTCACCCCTCCACTTT. Its translation is CSARDPGSYNSPLHF.

This rearrangement joins TRBV7-6 to TRBJ1-1, with no clear D. This CDR3 has 15 residues. Germline lookup yields CDR1 SGHVS and CDR2 FNYEAQ. V was trimmed by 1 base and J by 3 bases, leaving 12 bases between them. Written as DNA, the CDR3 is TGTGCCAGCAGCTTAGAGGACGGATTTGACACTGAAGCTTTCTTT. This sequence encodes CASSLEDGFDTEAFF.

This clonotype has ten or more counts. V and J are TRBV19 and TRBJ2-1; unclear D gene. Germline V gives CDR1 LNHDA, CDR2 SQIVND (reference sequence). This CDR3 spans 15 amino acids. The V and J ends lost 3 bases and 2 bases respectively, with 11 bases between them. As DNA, the CDR3 is TGTGCCAGTAGTATTTTAGCAGTTACCTACAATGAGCAGTTCTTC. Translated, it gives CASSILAVTYNEQFF.

V gene TRBV19 combines with J gene TRBJ2-1; 10 bases agree with TRBD2. This CDR3 is 15 amino acids long. J was trimmed by 9 bases and V by 7 bases; bases with no gene match: 12. The germline V gene has CDR1 LNHDA and CDR2 SQIVND (reference sequence). CDR3 amino acids: CASTSRSGGATEQFF. In DNA, the CDR3 is TGTGCCAGTACCTCGAGGAGCGGGGGGGCGACTGAGCAGTTCTTC.

This clonotype was detected only a few times. CDR3 nucleotide sequence: TGTGCCAGCAGTTTAGCAGGGGGTAATTCACCCCTCCACTTT. It encodes CASSLAGGNSPLHF. The chain recombines TRBV28 with TRBJ1-6, with 7 bases aligning to TRBD1. The trim removed 2 bases at V and 6 bases at J, leaving 1 base unmatched. The CDR3 totals 14 residues. Germline V gene lookup returns CDR1 MDHEN and CDR2 SYDVKM.

This clonotype was detected a few times. The DNA for the CDR3 is TGTGCCAGCAGTCCCTCTTGGGAGAGCGGTGCTAGCACAGATACGCAGTATTTT. Translated, it gives CASSPSWESGASTDTQYF. This chain links TRBV7-8 with TRBJ2-3; a possible D gene is TRBD2 (5 bases). CDR1 is SGHVS and CDR2 is FQNEAQ in the germline V gene. The length of the CDR3 is 18 residues. With 6 bases removed from V and 0 bases from J, the gap between germline ends came to 22 bases.

This clonotype has only a few counts. The chain carries TRBV7-9 and TRBJ1-1; TRBD1 agrees at 9 bases. Trimming cost V 3 bases and J 7 bases; bases outside gene matches: 9. CDR1 is SEHNR and CDR2 is FQNEAQ in the germline V gene (reference sequence). CDR3 size: 15 residues. CDR3 residues: CASSFVDRGIGEAFF. CDR3 nucleotide sequence: TGTGCCAGCAGCTTCGTAGACAGGGGGATTGGTGAAGCTTTCTTT.

This clonotype was observed at least ten times. The V and J genes are TRBV2 and TRBJ2-3; TRBD1 is a possible D gene (6 bases). The V gene lost 3 bases and the J gene lost 2 bases, with 12 bases spanning the gap. The CDR3 is 15 residues long. Per the germline V gene, CDR1 is SNHLY and CDR2 is FYNNEI. In nucleotides, the CDR3 is TGTGCCAGCAGTGATGACCAGGGGTCCACAGATACGCAGTATTTT. Translation gives CASSDDQGSTDTQYF.

With regard to this clonotype: Since a much larger clone is just one base distant, this may be a read error. The chain recombines TRBV7-6 with TRBJ1-6, with a tentative D call TRBD1 (6 bases). In germline, CDR1 is SGHVS, CDR2 FNYEAQ. The CDR3 extends over 16 amino acids. The CDR3 is CANSSPRTGLNSPLHF. DNA for the CDR3: TGTGCCAACAGCTCTCCCCGAACAGGGCTTAATTCACCCCTCCACTTT.

This rearrangement joins TRBV29-1 to TRBJ1-1, with D maybe TRBD1 (5 bases). Germline V CDR1 and CDR2: SQVTM, ANQGSEA. V was trimmed by 3 bases and J by 0 bases, leaving 8 bases between them. The CDR3 runs 13 residues. CDR3 sequence: CSVEDTMNTEAFF. The CDR3 DNA sequence: TGCAGCGTTGAGGACACCATGAACACTGAAGCTTTCTTT.

In its sample, this clonotype was seen a few times. The gene calls are TRBV12-3 or TRBV12-4 and TRBJ2-5; 9 nucleotides align to TRBD2. The CDR3 has 14 amino acids. Trimming took 3 bases from V and 3 from J; bases not matched to a gene: 2. This CDR3 is CASSLRLAEETQYF. CDR3 coding DNA: TGTGCCAGCAGTTTGAGACTAGCGGAAGAGACCCAGTACTTC.

This clonotype occurred a few times. The chain employs TRBV10-3 and TRBJ2-7; possibly TRBD2 for D (6 bases). From germline, CDR1 is ENHRY and CDR2 SYGVKD. V dropped 3 bases and J dropped 3 bases, with 12 bases sitting between them. CDR3 length: 14 amino acids. The CDR3 nucleotides read TGTGCCATCAGTGATGGGCGGACTATCTACGAGCAGTACGTC. Its translation is CAISDGRTIYEQYV.

The chain has TRBV14 and TRBJ2-5; a weak D match, TRBD1 (6 bases). The germline gives CDR1 SGHDN, CDR2 FVKESK. Trimming removed 1 base at V and 4 bases at J, with 10 bases between. This CDR3 spans 14 amino acids. In DNA form, the CDR3 reads TGTGCCAGCAGCCAAGGGACAGTTCGAGAGACCCAGTACTTC. Translation: CASSQGTVRETQYF.

Comment on this clonotype: The CDR3 ends on some other residue instead of the conserved phenylalanine or tryptophan, so this is likely a read error. This chain joins TRBV20-1 and TRBJ2-7; no definite D call. This CDR3 contains 11 residues. Trimming pared 2 bases from V and 3 bases from J, leaving 5 bases between. Per germline, CDR1 DFQATT and CDR2 SNEGSKA (reference sequence). CDR3 region: CSARSFYEQYS. DNA of the CDR3: TGCAGTGCTAGATCATTCTACGAGCAGTACTCC.

This clonotype showed up just a few times. CDR3 DNA sequence: TGTGCCAGCAGTTTTGGGGCCAGACGGGGGACGGGGGATACGCAGTATTTT. This gives the protein CASSFGARRGTGDTQYF. The chain carries TRBV28 and TRBJ2-3; the D gene is possibly TRBD2 (6 bases). The V end was cut by 3 bases, the J end by 6 bases, with 22 bases between. The CDR3 extends over 17 amino acids. The germline V gene encodes CDR1 MDHEN and CDR2 SYDVKM.

Concerning this clonotype: At one end, the junction sequence differs from germline, possibly due to a read error. The V gene is TRBV7-6, the J gene TRBJ1-1, with TRBD1 as a possible D gene (5 bases). The germline CDR1 and CDR2 sequences are SGHVS and FNYEAQ. The CDR3 runs to 15 residues. This chain's CDR3 is CASSLERGANSEAFF. The CDR3 DNA sequence: TGTGCCAGCAGCTTAGAGAGGGGCGCGAACTCTGAAGCTTTCTTT.

This clonotype was found once. V usage is TRBV2 and J usage is TRBJ2-3; D unclear. CDR1 and CDR2 (germline): SNHLY, FYNNEI. Trimming shortened V by 8 bases and J by 0 bases, and 15 bases separated the two germline ends. This CDR3 has 15 amino acids. DNA for the CDR3: TGTGCCAGCGACGGAGCGTCCCCAAGCACAGATACGCAGTATTTT. Its protein is CASDGASPSTDTQYF. Looking up the rest from reference TRBV2 and TRBJ2-3 gives the full variable domain: EPEVTQTPSHQVTQMGQEVILRCVPISNHLYFYWYRQILGQKVEFLVSFYNNEISEKSEIFDDQFSVERPDGSNFTLKIRSTKLEDSAMYFCASDGASPSTDTQYFGPGTRLTVL.

The chain links TRBV7-9 to TRBJ1-4; the D gene is possibly TRBD1 (5 bases). Looked up from germline, CDR1 is SEHNR and CDR2 is FQNEAQ (reference sequence). Trimming took 6 bases from V and 7 from J, leaving 12 bases between them. This CDR3 has 13 amino acids. This chain's CDR3 is CASRPGESEKLFF. The CDR3 DNA reads TGTGCCAGCAGACCGGGGGAGAGTGAAAAACTGTTTTTT.